The rows below give T cell receptor beta chains drawn from one sample of a study of PD-1 blockade in classical Hodgkin lymphoma. Clones were read by immunoSEQ multiplex PCR, and TCRdb kept only the in-frame ones, dropping some. The table has around 30,000 clones, 65% to 90% seen once. The sequencing here drew on peripheral blood mononuclear cells (PBMCs), taken at baseline. These receptors were obtained from a human donor with classical Hodgkin lymphoma. The CDR3 runs from the conserved cysteine through the conserved F or W. D genes are given only for firm matches. A clone size is listed for some rows: how often the clone was seen (once, few, many), or a class if it is expanded.

cdr3_nt | cdr3_aa | d_call | v_call | clone_size | j_call
TGCGCCAGCAGCTTGGCGTCCGGGACAGGGGCAAATGAGCAGTTCTTC | CASSLASGTGANEQFF | TRBD1 | TRBV5-1 | - | TRBJ2-1
TGTGCCAGCAGCTCCTCGGGGGGGCTTGGGTACAATGAGCAGTTCTTC | CASSSSGGLGYNEQFF | TRBD2 | TRBV9 | - | TRBJ2-1
TGTGCCAGTAGTGGGGGGACAGATAACTATGGCTACACCTTC | CASSGGTDNYGYTF | TRBD1 | TRBV19 | medium-sized | TRBJ1-2
TGCGCCAGCAGCTTGGGAGGGGCAGGCTACAATTCACCCCTCCACTTT | CASSLGGAGYNSPLHF | - | TRBV5-1 | - | TRBJ1-6
TGTGCCAGCAGTGAGGATCGGGGGGGCTGGGAGACCCAGTACTTC | CASSEDRGGWETQYF | TRBD2 | TRBV2 | - | TRBJ2-5
TGTGCTAGTGGTTCGGGATACACTTACAATGAGCAGTTCTTC | CASGSGYTYNEQFF | - | TRBV12-5 | - | TRBJ2-1
TGTGCCAGCAGTTTACAAGGGTGGGGTTACGAGCAGTACTTC | CASSLQGWGYEQYF | - | TRBV27 | few | TRBJ2-7
TGTGCCAGCAGTTACTTGGGGGCGGGTCAGCCCCAGCATTTT | CASSYLGAGQPQHF | - | TRBV6-5 | few | TRBJ1-5
TGTGCCAGCATTCCTTGGGACTACAACTATGGCTACACCTTC | CASIPWDYNYGYTF | - | TRBV5-6 | - | TRBJ1-2
TGTGCCAGCAGCCCCGCCCGGGACACTGAAGCTTTCTTT | CASSPARDTEAFF | - | TRBV9 | - | TRBJ1-1
TGTGCCATCAGTGAGTCGAGAGCGGGGGTTGACTACGAGCAGTACTTC | CAISESRAGVDYEQYF | TRBD2 | TRBV10-3 | - | TRBJ2-7
TGTGCCAGCAAACCGGGACAGGTGAACACCGGGGAGCTGTTTTTT | CASKPGQVNTGELFF | TRBD1 | TRBV2 | - | TRBJ2-2
TGTGCCAGCAGCGTAGGCCAGAAAGAGACCCAGTACTTC | CASSVGQKETQYF | - | TRBV9 | - | TRBJ2-5
TGTGCCAGCAGTAGAAACTACAATGAGCAGTTCTTC | CASSRNYNEQFF | - | TRBV27 | - | TRBJ2-1
TGTGCCAGCAGCCTCACTTTGACCTCCTACGAGCAGTACTTC | CASSLTLTSYEQYF | - | TRBV7-2 | - | TRBJ2-7
TGTGCCAGCAGCCTACGGGGAAGCACAGATACGCAGTATTTT | CASSLRGSTDTQYF | - | TRBV21-1 | medium-sized | TRBJ2-3
TGCAGTGCTCCGGGGAACACTGAAGCTTTCTTT | CSAPGNTEAFF | - | TRBV20-1 | few | TRBJ1-1
TGTGCCAGCGGACGGGACGACTACAATGAGCAGTTCTTC | CASGRDDYNEQFF | - | TRBV6-5 | - | TRBJ2-1
TGTGCCAGCAGGGCAGGGTGGGGTGAAAAACTGTTTTTT | CASRAGWGEKLFF | - | TRBV2 | - | TRBJ1-4
TGTGCCAGCAGCTCCGACGGGGGCTCCTACGAGCAGTACTTC | CASSSDGGSYEQYF | - | TRBV7-3 | - | TRBJ2-7
TGTGCCAGCAGCCCTTACACGACAGGGACGTACGAGCAGTACTTC | CASSPYTTGTYEQYF | TRBD1 | TRBV7-2 | - | TRBJ2-7
TGTGCCAGTCAACCGCGGGACGGAAGCACAGATACGCAGTATTTT | CASQPRDGSTDTQYF | - | TRBV6-1 | - | TRBJ2-3
TGTGCCAGCTCACCACCGGGACAGGGGGCCGGGGAGCTGTTTTTT | CASSPPGQGAGELFF | TRBD1 | TRBV18 | - | TRBJ2-2
TGTGCCAGCAGCTTATGGCCAGGGGGTGATGGCTACACCTTC | CASSLWPGGDGYTF | TRBD1 | TRBV7-9 | - | TRBJ1-2
TGTGCCAGCAGCTTAACGGGACGGAGTAATGAAAAACTGTTTTTT | CASSLTGRSNEKLFF | - | TRBV7-3 | - | TRBJ1-4
TGTGCCAGCTCACCATCTACAGGGCCAAAAGCTAACTATGGCTACACCTTC | CASSPSTGPKANYGYTF | - | TRBV18 | - | TRBJ1-2
TGTGCCAGCAGCTCACAAGGGAACACTGAAGCTTTCTTT | CASSSQGNTEAFF | - | TRBV7-6 | - | TRBJ1-1
TGTGCCAGCAGCGTAGCGCCCGGACCGGAGACCCAGTACTTC | CASSVAPGPETQYF | - | TRBV9 | - | TRBJ2-5
TGTGCCAGCAGCGTAGACTATGGCTACACCTTC | CASSVDYGYTF | - | TRBV28 | - | TRBJ1-2
TGTGCCAGCACCCCTGGACATTCATTCGGAGATACGCAGTATTTT | CASTPGHSFGDTQYF | - | TRBV7-3 | - | TRBJ2-3
TGTGCCAGTAGTATGGGGTCACCCCTCCACTTT | CASSMGSPLHF | - | TRBV19 | few | TRBJ1-6
TGTGCCAGCAGCGATCAAACACAGGGGCTGGGAGGCTACACCTTC | CASSDQTQGLGGYTF | TRBD1 | TRBV5-4 | - | TRBJ1-2
TGTGCCAGCAGCTTGGGAGGACAGGTGAAGACCCAGTACTTC | CASSLGGQVKTQYF | TRBD1 | TRBV5-4 | - | TRBJ2-5
TGCGCCAGCAGCCAGTCTACAGGGGGTGAAGGAGAGACCCAGTACTTC | CASSQSTGGEGETQYF | TRBD1 | TRBV5-1 | - | TRBJ2-5
TGTGCCAGCATCCGGGGGGCACTACAGTCTGGAAACACCATATATTTT | CASIRGALQSGNTIYF | - | TRBV2 | few | TRBJ1-3
TGCGCCAGCAGCTTGGCAAGAAACACAGATACGCAGTATTTT | CASSLARNTDTQYF | - | TRBV5-1 | few | TRBJ2-3
TGTGCCAGCAGCTCCAATAGCGGGGGAGCCGAGACCCAGTACTTC | CASSSNSGGAETQYF | TRBD2 | TRBV7-2 | - | TRBJ2-5
TGTGCCAGTACCGACATGGACCGCCAGCCCCAGCATTTT | CASTDMDRQPQHF | - | TRBV19 | once | TRBJ1-5
TGTGCCAGCTCACCGCCTACAGCGAACACCGGGGAGCTGTTTTTT | CASSPPTANTGELFF | - | TRBV18 | once | TRBJ2-2